There are a few counts of the clone carrying this TCR beta chain. CDR1 is PRHDT, CDR2 FYEKMQ, per germline (reference sequence). The CDR3 is made up of 17 amino acids. The germline V and J ends were trimmed by 2 bases and 0 bases, with 14 bases remaining between them. The data were obtained in a study of early T cells in non-severe SARS-CoV-2 infection. Using its own MiXCR run on the 5' RACE reads, TCRdb lists one record per CDR3 protein. The repertoire holds 74,000 or so distinct CDR3 sequences, 13% seen once, with 0.95% to 1.3% in the top ten. Sequencing used whole blood. The chain carries TRBV13 and TRBJ1-3; D unresolved. The sequence derives from an adult who was a healthcare worker with PCR-confirmed SARS-CoV-2 infection or an uninfected control (not recorded which). The CDR3 nucleotides are TGTGCCAGCAGCTTACTTCAGGTTAGGGACTCTGGAAACACCATATATTTT. Protein: CASSLLQVRDSGNTIYF.